Listed here are 8 T cell receptor beta chains from one sample, sequenced in a study of T cells after yellow fever vaccination. MiXCR was run by TCRdb on the 5' RACE reads, yielding one entry per CDR3 protein. Of 500,000 to 700,000 distinct CDR3 sequences listed, roughly a fifth are singletons. Here the sequenced sample was PBMCs, taken 15 days after the yellow fever booster vaccination. The receptors were sampled from a man aged 25 to 45 who received the YFV17D yellow fever vaccine.

The chain recombines TRBV3-1 with TRBJ2-3; possibly TRBD2 for D (5 bases). The germline CDR1 and CDR2 sequences are LGHDT and YNNKEL (reference sequence). Between the trimmed V and J ends, which lost 1 base and 1 base, there was a span of 12 bases. The CDR3 is 16 residues long. The CDR3 loop is CASSQVAVEGTDTQYF. The CDR3 DNA follows: TGTGCCAGCAGCCAAGTGGCGGTGGAGGGCACAGATACGCAGTATTTT.

The chain joins TRBV3-1 to TRBJ2-5; no clear D. Germline CDR1 is LGHDT and CDR2 is YNNKEL (reference sequence). V was shortened by 2 bases and J by 5 bases, with 9 bases between the two germline ends. There are 13 residues in the CDR3. In DNA form, the CDR3 reads TGTGCCAGCAGCCAATCTAGGGTGGAGACCCAGTACTTC. As protein: CASSQSRVETQYF.

The rearrangement joins TRBV25-1 to TRBJ2-4, with 8 nucleotides matching TRBD1. Germline values: CDR1 MGHDK, CDR2 SYGVNS. CDR3 size: 16 residues. J gave up 3 bases and V 4 bases, and 8 bases lay outside the gene matches. The CDR3 reads CASSGQGSMGKNIQYF. The CDR3 nucleotides read TGTGCCAGCAGTGGACAGGGGTCGATGGGCAAAAACATTCAGTACTTC. Using reference TRBV25-1 and TRBJ2-4 for the parts outside the CDR3, the full variable domain is EADIYQTPRYLVIGTGKKITLECSQTMGHDKMYWYQQDPGMELHLIHYSYGVNSTEKGDLSSESTVSRIRTEHFPLTLESARPSHTSQYLCASSGQGSMGKNIQYFGAGTRLSVL.

This clonotype appeared a few times. The chain employs TRBV20-1 and TRBJ2-3; possible D gene TRBD1, 6 bases. The V end lost 5 bases, the J end lost 2 bases, and 14 bases lay between the germline ends. CDR3 size: 14 residues. Per germline, CDR1 DFQATT and CDR2 SNEGSKA (reference sequence). The CDR3: CSARRQDVTDTQYF. The DNA of the CDR3 is TGCAGTGCTCGGAGACAGGACGTCACAGATACGCAGTATTTT.

The chain carries TRBV10-3 and TRBJ2-1, with 9 bases lining up with TRBD1. Germline trimming cut 7 bases from V and 8 bases from J; bases unmatched to any gene: 6. The CDR3 sequence is 13 residues long. Germline loops: CDR1 ENHRY, CDR2 SYGVKD. The CDR3 here is CAITTGGLYEQFF. In DNA form, the CDR3 reads TGTGCCATCACAACAGGGGGCTTATATGAGCAGTTCTTC.

The rearrangement uses TRBV7-6 and TRBJ1-2, with 8 bases identical to TRBD1. Germline V CDR1 and CDR2: SGHVS, FNYEAQ. V shed 6 bases and J 11 bases; nucleotides not matched to a gene: 14. The CDR3 totals 14 residues. The CDR3, as DNA: TGTGCCAGCAGTCCCGACAGGGGCCTTGAAGGGTACACCTTC. Translating gives CASSPDRGLEGYTF.

This clonotype came up a few times. J is TRBJ2-2 and V is TRBV2; D uncertain. The germline V gene has CDR1 SNHLY and CDR2 FYNNEI. CDR3 size: 17 residues. Between the trimmed V and J ends, which lost 6 bases and 1 base, there was a span of 18 bases. In DNA form, the CDR3 reads TGTGCCAGCAGCGATGCCCTTATCGGCGTGAACACCGGGGAGCTGTTTTTT. The encoded protein is CASSDALIGVNTGELFF. The whole variable domain, filled in from reference TRBV2 and TRBJ2-2, reads EPEVTQTPSHQVTQMGQEVILRCVPISNHLYFYWYRQILGQKVEFLVSFYNNEISEKSEIFDDQFSVERPDGSNFTLKIRSTKLEDSAMYFCASSDALIGVNTGELFFGEGSRLTVL.

Concerning this clonotype: The germline gene is not matched at one end of the junction; a read error may be the cause. This chain connects TRBV7-7 to TRBJ2-2; D is possibly TRBD2 (6 bases). CDR1 SSHAT and CDR2 FNYEAQ come from the germline V gene (reference sequence). This CDR3 comprises 15 residues. The CDR3 is CASSLVGGYTGELFF. The CDR3 bases are TGTGCTAGCAGCTTAGTCGGGGGTTACACCGGGGAGCTGTTTTTT.